A selection of T cell receptor beta chains follows, all from one sample in a study of blood T cell repertoires in COVID-19. The protocol was immunoSEQ multiplex PCR, while the TCRdb copy is restricted to in-frame clones and leaves out a portion. There are about 98,000 clones in the sample; 82% occur only once, and under 13% lies in the top ten. The specimen sequenced was peripheral blood. These receptors came from a man in his 70s with active or convalescent COVID-19. Each CDR3 is given with its conserved first and last residue. A D gene is named only where the DNA matches it firmly. Size is stated for part of the rows, as once, few or many counts, or as a class when the clone is expanded.

V gene,J gene,clone size,D gene,CDR3 DNA,CDR3 protein
TRBV7-2,TRBJ2-7,NA,NA,TGTGCCAGCAGCAAACAGGGCTACGAGCAGTACTTC,CASSKQGYEQYF
TRBV5-5,TRBJ1-3,few,TRBD1,TGTGCCAGCAGCTACACGGGACAGGGGAGAAACACCATATATTTT,CASSYTGQGRNTIYF
TRBV7-9,TRBJ1-1,NA,NA,TGTGCCAGCAGCCTCCTAGACGTAAACACTGAAGCTTTCTTT,CASSLLDVNTEAFF
TRBV7-6,TRBJ2-7,NA,NA,TGTGCCAGCAGCCCCCGGGACAACTACGAGCAGTACTTC,CASSPRDNYEQYF
TRBV5-6,TRBJ2-3,NA,NA,TGTGCCAGCAGCTCGCACTGGACAGCCCCTAGCACAGATACGCAGTATTTT,CASSSHWTAPSTDTQYF
TRBV2,TRBJ2-3,few,NA,TGTGCCAGCCGCCGTCTAGTAGGGGCAGATACGCAGTATTTT,CASRRLVGADTQYF
TRBV29-1,TRBJ1-2,NA,NA,TGCAGCGTTGAGATCGGGGGGAGCTATGGCTACACCTTC,CSVEIGGSYGYTF
TRBV27,TRBJ2-5,NA,NA,TGTGCCAGCAGTTTTAGGAGGACGGAGACCCAGTACTTC,CASSFRRTETQYF
TRBV28,TRBJ2-2,few,NA,TGTGCCAGCAGTCTCTGGAGCGCAAAGAACACCGGGGAGCTGTTTTTT,CASSLWSAKNTGELFF
TRBV5-1,TRBJ2-6,NA,NA,TGCGCCAGCAGCTTGGATCCGGGCTCTGGGGCCAACGTCCTGACTTTC,CASSLDPGSGANVLTF
TRBV18,TRBJ2-5,NA,NA,TGTGCCAGCTCACCACCGGGGGGACCGGAGACCCAGTACTTC,CASSPPGGPETQYF
TRBV7-9,TRBJ1-2,once,NA,TGTGCCAGCAGCTCGTGGGATACAGGGAATAACTATGGCTACACCTTC,CASSSWDTGNNYGYTF
TRBV19,TRBJ1-5,NA,TRBD1,TGTGCCAGCCTGAATAGACAGGGACTGGCTCAGCCCCAGCATTTT,CASLNRQGLAQPQHF
TRBV5-5,TRBJ2-3,NA,TRBD2,TGTGCCAGCAGCTTGACCCTAGCGGGGTACACAGATACGCAGTATTTT,CASSLTLAGYTDTQYF
TRBV19,TRBJ1-5,NA,NA,TGTGCCAGTAGTATAGAGGTAGCGACCTCGAATTTTAGCAATCAGCCCCAGCATTTT,CASSIEVATSNFSNQPQHF
TRBV11-2,TRBJ1-4,NA,NA,TGTGCCAGCAGTGCGGGGAGGGATGAAAAACTGTTTTTT,CASSAGRDEKLFF
TRBV10-3,TRBJ2-3,NA,TRBD2,TGTGCCATCAGTGCCTCTAGCGGGGGCACAGATACGCAGTATTTT,CAISASSGGTDTQYF
TRBV14,TRBJ2-7,NA,TRBD2,TGTGCCAGCAACAAGGGAGGGGACTACGAGCAGTACTTC,CASNKGGDYEQYF
TRBV9,TRBJ2-2,NA,TRBD2,TGTGCCAGCAGCGGTGGGACTAGCGGGGGGATTACCGGGGAGCTGTTTTTT,CASSGGTSGGITGELFF
TRBV11-2,TRBJ1-4,NA,TRBD1,TGTGCCAGCAGCCCGACAGGGGGTAATGAAAGACTGTTTTTT,CASSPTGGNERLFF
TRBV27,TRBJ1-1,NA,TRBD1,TGTGCCAGCAGTTTAGACAGGGGGCGGACTGAAGCTTTCTTT,CASSLDRGRTEAFF
TRBV7-3,TRBJ1-1,few,NA,TGTGCCAGCAGCTTAACAGGACATGGGACTGAAGCTTTCTTT,CASSLTGHGTEAFF
TRBV6-2/TRBV6-3,TRBJ2-5,NA,NA,TGTGCCAGCAGTTTGGACCCGCAGGGGTCCCAAGAGACCCAGTACTTC,CASSLDPQGSQETQYF
TRBV5-1,TRBJ2-7,NA,NA,TGCGCCAGCAGCTTGGAGCCAGCGAGCTCCTACGAGCAGTACTTC,CASSLEPASSYEQYF
TRBV5-1,TRBJ1-1,once,NA,TGCGCCAGCAGCTCGATTCCCGAAACACGAACCTACACTGAAGCTTTCTTT,CASSSIPETRTYTEAFF
TRBV9,TRBJ1-5,NA,NA,TGTGCCAGCAATAGTGGGGGGAGCAATCAGCCCCAGCATTTT,CASNSGGSNQPQHF
TRBV2,TRBJ1-6,NA,NA,TGTGCCAGCCGGGGAACGAACTCCTATAATTCACCCCTCCACTTT,CASRGTNSYNSPLHF